The entry below describes one T cell receptor beta chain. This entry comes from a study of T cells in Graves' hyperthyroidism and ophthalmopathy. RNA transcripts were the template for amplifying TCR beta CDR3 regions. The HTBI primer set served for first-round RT-PCR of the TCR CDR3. TCRdb re-analysed the multiplex PCR reads in MiXCR, keeping a single row per CDR3 protein. The sample lists about 270,000 distinct CDR3 sequences, about 20% occurring once. The length of the CDR3 is 14 residues. V lost 3 bases, J lost 3 bases, and 6 bases lay in between. Germline CDR1 and CDR2: LNHNV and YYDKDF (reference sequence).

What was sequenced was blood. This TCR was recovered from a man between 25 and 39 years old with Graves' ophthalmopathy. The chain recombines TRBV15 with TRBJ1-6; D not resolved. The CDR3 sequence: CATSSENYNSPLHF. The CDR3 DNA reads TGTGCCACCAGCAGTGAGAACTATAATTCACCCCTCCACTTT.